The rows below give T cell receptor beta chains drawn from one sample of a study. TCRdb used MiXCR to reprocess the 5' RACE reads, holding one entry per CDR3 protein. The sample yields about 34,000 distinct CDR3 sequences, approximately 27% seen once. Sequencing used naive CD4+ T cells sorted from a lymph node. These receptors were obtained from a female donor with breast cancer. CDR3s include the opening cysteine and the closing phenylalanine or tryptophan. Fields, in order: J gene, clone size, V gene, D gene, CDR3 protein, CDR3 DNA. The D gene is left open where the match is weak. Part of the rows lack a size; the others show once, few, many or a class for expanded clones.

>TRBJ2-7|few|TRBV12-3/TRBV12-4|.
CASSLAAGSSYEQYF
TGTGCCAGCAGTTTAGCGGCGGGTAGCTCCTACGAGCAGTACTTC
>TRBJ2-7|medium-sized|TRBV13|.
CASSLVGRVYEQYF
TGTGCCAGCAGCTTAGTGGGACGGGTCTACGAGCAGTACTTC
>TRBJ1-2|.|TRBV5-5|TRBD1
CASGWDRKLNGYTF
TGTGCCAGCGGCTGGGACAGGAAACTTAATGGCTACACCTTC
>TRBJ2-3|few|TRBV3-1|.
CASSVLYSADTQYF
TGTGCCAGCAGCGTTTTATACAGCGCAGATACGCAGTATTTT
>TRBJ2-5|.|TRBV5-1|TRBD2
CASSSTTSGGAETQYF
TGCGCCAGCAGCTCCACGACTAGCGGGGGGGCGGAGACCCAGTACTTC
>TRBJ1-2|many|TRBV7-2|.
CASSLADPGRAGGYTF
TGTGCCAGCAGCTTAGCGGACCCTGGGAGGGCAGGTGGCTACACCTTC
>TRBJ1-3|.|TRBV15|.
CATTIPGGNTIYF
TGTGCTACCACCATTCCAGGGGGAAACACCATATATTTT
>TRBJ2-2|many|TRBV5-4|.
CASGGDTGELFF
TGTGCCAGCGGGGGAGACACCGGGGAGCTGTTTTTT
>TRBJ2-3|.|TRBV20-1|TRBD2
CCLAGVLPTDTQYF
TGCTGCCTAGCGGGAGTTCTCCCCACAGATACGCAGTATTTT
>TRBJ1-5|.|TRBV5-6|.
CASSSLAGPRQPQHF
TGTGCCAGCAGCTCCCTGGCAGGGCCGAGGCAGCCCCAGCATTTT
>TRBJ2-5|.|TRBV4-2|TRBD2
CASSQEAAGGPGVETQYF
TGTGCCAGCAGCCAAGAAGCAGCGGGGGGCCCAGGAGTAGAGACCCAGTACTTC
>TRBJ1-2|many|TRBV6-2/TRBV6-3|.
CASEVGRNYGYTF
TGTGCCAGCGAAGTTGGCAGGAACTATGGCTACACCTTC
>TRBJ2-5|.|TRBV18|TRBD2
CASSPPGLAGEETQYF
TGTGCCAGCTCACCACCGGGACTAGCGGGAGAAGAGACCCAGTACTTC
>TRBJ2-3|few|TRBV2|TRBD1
CASREDTGATDTQYF
TGTGCCAGCAGGGAGGACACAGGGGCCACAGATACGCAGTATTTT